Shown below are 20 T cell receptor beta chains from a single sample sequenced in a study of Ad26.COV2.S vaccination and SARS-CoV-2 variants. Some clones are missing from TCRdb's copy, which holds only in-frame ones; the method was immunoSEQ multiplex PCR. The sample lists fewer than 900,000 clones; roughly 90% were seen once. Treatment of the sample: 15 to 20 received Ad26.COV2.S at low or high dose, single or two shots; about 5 received placebo; per-sample allocation not given. Day 63 after the first vaccine or placebo injection was the time point for sampling. The specimen comprised peripheral blood, sampled in a trial of Ad26.COV2.S vaccine versus placebo. These receptors came from a person between 18 and 59 years old who received the Ad26.COV2.S COVID-19 vaccine or a placebo.

V gene TRBV14 combines with J gene TRBJ1-3; 9 bases agree with TRBD1. The CDR3 extends over 14 amino acids. Germline trimming cut 4 bases from V and 6 bases from J; bases unmatched to any gene: 4. The germline CDR1 and CDR2 sequences are SGHDN and FVKESK. CDR3 amino acids: CASSRDRDLNTIYF. CDR3 nucleotide sequence: TGTGCCAGCAGCCGGGACAGGGACCTAAACACCATATATTTT.

Here the CDR3 DNA reads TGTGCCAGCAGTGACCGGACTAGCGGGAGGTACAATGAGCAGTTCTTC. Protein: CASSDRTSGRYNEQFF. The chain couples TRBV6-1 to TRBJ2-1, with 14 bases fitting TRBD2. V was clipped by 3 bases and J by 4 bases; unmatched bases: 2. The CDR3 consists of 16 residues. The germline V gene encodes CDR1 MNHNS and CDR2 SASEGT.

The chain employs TRBV18 and TRBJ2-7; the match to TRBD1 covers 7 bases. CDR1 is KGHSH and CDR2 is LQKENI in the germline V gene. The V and J ends lost 3 bases and 2 bases, in that order; junction bases with no gene match: 4. CDR3 length equals 14 residues. The CDR3 DNA reads as TGTGCCAGCTCACCTGGACAGGCCCCCTACGAGCAGTACTTC. It yields the protein CASSPGQAPYEQYF. The full variable domain, in which reference TRBV18 and TRBJ2-7 provide the parts outside the CDR3, is NAGVMQNPRHLVRRRGQEARLRCSPMKGHSHVYWYRQLPEEGLKFMVYLQKENIIDESGMPKERFSAEFPKEGPSILRIQQVVRGDSAAYFCASSPGQAPYEQYFGPGTRLTVT.

This chain connects TRBV12-5 to TRBJ1-2; D may be TRBD1 (5 bases). The CDR3 has 15 residues. V gave up 1 base and J gave up 4 bases, with 13 bases separating them. Germline lookup yields CDR1 LGHNT and CDR2 FRNRAP. The CDR3 DNA reads as TGTGCTAGTGGTTTGGACTGGGGGTCGATCTATGGCTACACCTTC. Translating gives CASGLDWGSIYGYTF.

The chain is built from TRBV5-1 and TRBJ2-5; 14 bases agree with TRBD2. The CDR3 length is 16 residues. From germline, CDR1 is SGHRS and CDR2 YFSETQ. V lost 1 base, J lost 3 bases, and 2 bases stayed unmatched. The CDR3 nucleotides read TGCGCCAGCAGCTTGCCGGGACTAGCGGGGGAAGAGACCCAGTACTTC. This gives the protein CASSLPGLAGEETQYF.

J is TRBJ2-1 and V is TRBV7-2, with a weak D call TRBD2 (5 bases). Germline V CDR1 and CDR2: SGHTA, FQGNSA. The CDR3 has 15 residues. Trimming removed 5 bases at V and 1 base at J, with 12 bases between. The DNA of the CDR3 is TGTGCCAGCAGCCCCGGGATGGCATCCTACAATGAGCAGTTCTTC. This sequence encodes CASSPGMASYNEQFF.

This clone was seen a few times. The chain links TRBV19 to TRBJ2-7; 10 positions match TRBD1. The length of the CDR3 is 11 residues. Trimming removed 8 bases from V and 7 bases from J; junction bases left unmatched: 2. The germline CDR1 and CDR2 sequences are LNHDA and SQIVND (reference sequence). The CDR3 DNA reads as TGTGCCAGTGGACAGGGGGGTGAGCAGTACTTC. Protein product: CASGQGGEQYF.

V and J are TRBV15 and TRBJ2-2; no definite D call. CDR1 is LNHNV and CDR2 is YYDKDF in the germline V gene (reference sequence). V lost 2 bases and J 5 bases, leaving 9 bases between the germline ends. CDR3 length: 14 residues. CDR3 nucleotide sequence: TGTGCCACCAGCAGATCCAAAGGGACCGGGGAGCTGTTTTTT. Amino acids: CATSRSKGTGELFF.

The chain couples TRBV11-2 to TRBJ1-1; D remains unclear. The CDR3 consists of 15 residues. Germline V gives CDR1 SGHAT, CDR2 FQNNGV. V lost 4 bases and J lost 6, with 18 bases in between. CDR3 in DNA: TGTGCCAGCAGCTCGCTCCAGGTCGCCGACGCTGAAGCTTTCTTT. Amino acid sequence: CASSSLQVADAEAFF.

The J gene is TRBJ1-2, the V gene TRBV28, with 10 bases identical to TRBD1. Germline V lookup: CDR1 MDHEN, CDR2 SYDVKM. CDR3 length: 14 residues. Germline trimming cut 5 bases from V and 3 bases from J; bases unmatched to any gene: 3. In DNA form, the CDR3 reads TGTGCCAGCAGTGGACAGGGGGTGGACTATGGCTACACCTTC. Its protein product is CASSGQGVDYGYTF.

J is TRBJ2-1 and V is TRBV21-1; the listed D gene, TRBD1, was not tested against the DNA. TRBV21-1 is noted as a pseudogene. The CDR3 length is 15 residues. The CDR3 loop is CATSAGGANYNEQFF. In DNA form, the CDR3 reads TGTGCCACCTCGGCAGGGGGCGCTAATTACAATGAGCAGTTCTTC.

Concerning this clone: Compared with germline, one end of the junction differs, possibly owing to a read error. The CDR3 protein is CASRLAGGPRTDTQYF. Written as DNA, the CDR3 is TGTGCCAGCAGATTAGCGGGAGGGCCGAGGACAGATACGCAGTATTTT. The V call is TRBV7-9, the J call TRBJ2-3, with 11 bases that match TRBD2. Per germline, CDR1 SEHNR and CDR2 FQNEAQ (reference sequence). The CDR3 consists of 16 residues.

V usage is TRBV30 and J usage is TRBJ2-7; 10 bases match TRBD1. CDR3 size: 15 residues. Germline V gene lookup returns CDR1 GTSNPN and CDR2 SVGIG (reference sequence). V shed 2 bases and J 1 base; nucleotides not matched to a gene: 5. As DNA, the CDR3 is TGTGCCTGGAGTACGGGGGGACAGGGGTCCTACGAGCAGTACTTC. Encoded protein: CAWSTGGQGSYEQYF.

This clone was seen a few times. The chain couples TRBV7-9 to TRBJ2-5, with TRBD2 matching over 7 bases. Unmatched junction bases numbered 3, after V lost 6 bases and J lost 5 bases. Per germline, CDR1 SEHNR and CDR2 FQNEAQ (reference sequence). CDR3 length equals 12 residues. CDR3 in amino acids: CASRLGGETQYF. Here the CDR3 DNA reads TGTGCCAGCAGGCTGGGAGGGGAGACCCAGTACTTC.

The chain employs TRBV11-3 and TRBJ2-5, with 8 nucleotides matching TRBD1. Germline CDR1 is SGHNT and CDR2 is YENEEA. The CDR3 is 14 residues long. The J segment lost 5 bases and the V segment lost 0 bases, leaving 2 bases of the junction unmatched. Here the CDR3 reads CASSLDRGHETQYF. The CDR3, as DNA: TGTGCCAGCAGCTTAGACAGGGGGCACGAGACCCAGTACTTC. The whole variable domain, filled in from reference TRBV11-3 and TRBJ2-5, reads EAGVVQSPRYKIIEKKQPVAFWCNPISGHNTLYWYLQNLGQGPELLIRYENEEAVDDSQLPKDRFSAERLKGVDSTLKIQPAELGDSAVYLCASSLDRGHETQYFGPGTRLLVL.

This chain uses TRBV19 with TRBJ1-5; no definite D call. Germline CDR1 is LNHDA and CDR2 is SQIVND (reference sequence). There are 15 residues in the CDR3. V was trimmed by 3 bases and J by 1 base, leaving 10 bases between them. This CDR3 reads CASSIPGLSNQPQHF. Here the CDR3 DNA reads TGTGCCAGTAGTATTCCGGGCCTCAGCAATCAGCCCCAGCATTTT.

The rearrangement joins TRBV11-2 to TRBJ2-3; TRBD1 matches at 10 bases. The V and J ends lost 6 bases and 4 bases, in that order; junction bases with no gene match: 7. Germline V gene data show CDR1 as SGHAT and CDR2 as FQNNGV. The CDR3 totals 15 residues. The CDR3 nucleotides are TGTGCCAGCAGTTCCTGGGACAGGGGCCCAGATACGCAGTATTTT. Amino acid sequence: CASSSWDRGPDTQYF.

CDR3 bases: TGTGCCAGCAGCTTGTACGCCCCCAATCAGCCCCAGCATTTT. It yields the protein CASSLYAPNQPQHF. This chain joins TRBV5-8 and TRBJ1-5, with D uncertain. V was shortened by 1 base and J by 3 bases, with 8 bases between the two germline ends. This CDR3 has 14 residues. From germline, CDR1 is SGHTS and CDR2 YDEGEE. Full variable domain (missing parts from reference TRBV5-8 and TRBJ1-5): EAGVTQSPTHLIKTRGQQATLRCSPISGHTSVYWYQQALGLGLQFLLWYDEGEERNRGNFPPRFSGRQFPNYSSELNVNALELEDSALYLCASSLYAPNQPQHFGDGTRLSIL.

This clone has more than one count but fewer than ten. The sample carries other DNA sequences with the same CDR3. The V and J genes are TRBV30 and TRBJ1-2; TRBD1 matches at 8 bases. CDR1 and CDR2 (germline): GTSNPN, SVGIG (reference sequence). The CDR3 sequence is 13 residues long. V lost 3 bases to trimming and J lost 4 bases; unmatched junction nucleotides: 4. DNA for the CDR3: TGTGCCTGGAGCCGGGACAGGCCCTATGGCTACACCTTC. It specifies CAWSRDRPYGYTF.

This chain uses TRBV30 with TRBJ2-7; TRBD1 matches at 10 bases. CDR3 length: 16 amino acids. The V and J ends lost 4 bases and 2 bases, in that order; junction bases with no gene match: 11. Germline assignment: CDR1 GTSNPN and CDR2 SVGIG (reference sequence). CDR3: CAWIKIRDRGPYEQYF. Written as DNA, the CDR3 is TGTGCCTGGATCAAAATCCGGGACAGGGGACCCTACGAGCAGTACTTC.